This T cell receptor beta chain appears in the sequencing data of a study of T cells in Graves' hyperthyroidism and ophthalmopathy. About this clonotype itself: Antigen specificity is unknown.

The authors obtained PBMCs from about 9 ml of fresh peripheral blood. Germline V gene sequence: CDR1 SQVTM, CDR2 ANQGSEA. CDR3 length: 15 amino acids. V was pared by 5 bases and J by 4 bases, with 20 bases between. Notes on the study in general: Model output signaled ophthalmopathy a median roughly six months ahead of onset.

Amplified regions were TCR beta CDR3 sequences from RNA transcripts. Carried out on the TCR CDR3, a first-round RT-PCR used the HTBI primer set. TCRdb redid the calling of the multiplex PCR reads with MiXCR, one entry per CDR3 protein. The table records approximately 720,000 distinct CDR3 sequences, about 17% of them present only once. The chain is built from TRBV29-1 and TRBJ1-2, with D possibly TRBD1 on 6 matching bases. The sequence was obtained from a woman aged 45-59 years with Graves' hyperthyroidism that later progressed to Graves' ophthalmopathy. Sequenced material: blood. In DNA, the CDR3 is TGCAGCGTTCCCCGAGGGGGGGTCGGGGTCTATGGCTACACCTTC. It translates to CSVPRGGVGVYGYTF.